The clone carrying this T cell receptor beta chain appeared a single time. The sample belongs to a study of cytomegalovirus exposure and HLA in healthy donors. The V end was cut by 4 bases, the J end by 3 bases, with 15 bases between. From germline, CDR1 is GTSNPN and CDR2 SVGIG (reference sequence). The CDR3 is made up of 14 amino acids. PCR employed 60 Vbeta and 13 Jbeta primers. The repertoire was sequenced with immunoSEQ multiplex PCR; TCRdb's copy has only in-frame clones and lacks some. The sample has 220,000 or so clones, roughly 80% seen once. The chain carries TRBV30 and TRBJ2-5, with a possible D match to TRBD2 (6 bases). The specimen was PBMCs. The receptor was isolated from a man aged 50 or older in good health and CMV-seronegative. The CDR3 DNA sequence: TGTGCCTGGATGATGAGGCGGGAAGAAGAGACCCAGTACTTC. It is translated as CAWMMRREEETQYF. Based on the CDR3 plus reference TRBV30 and TRBJ2-5, the full variable domain is SQTIHQWPATLVQPVGSPLSLECTVEGTSNPNLYWYRQAAGRGLQLLFYSVGIGQISSEVPQNLSASRPQDRQFILSSKKLLLSDSGFYLCAWMMRREEETQYFGPGTRLLVL.